This T cell receptor (beta chain) appears in the sequencing data of a study of blood T cell repertoires in COVID-19. Clones were sequenced by immunoSEQ multiplex PCR, and TCRdb holds only the in-frame ones, with some missing. This table has some 100,000 clones, 92% appearing once. Trimming removed 7 bases from V and 3 bases from J, with 10 bases in between. The CDR3 is 13 amino acids. The chain has TRBV12-3 or TRBV12-4 and TRBJ1-5, with a possible D match to TRBD1 (5 bases). The TCR originated in a man aged 70 or older with acute or convalescent COVID-19. The sequencing input was peripheral blood. CDR3 nucleotide sequence: TGTGCCAGCACGCGACAGTACAATCAGCCCCAGCATTTT. Encoded protein: CASTRQYNQPQHF.